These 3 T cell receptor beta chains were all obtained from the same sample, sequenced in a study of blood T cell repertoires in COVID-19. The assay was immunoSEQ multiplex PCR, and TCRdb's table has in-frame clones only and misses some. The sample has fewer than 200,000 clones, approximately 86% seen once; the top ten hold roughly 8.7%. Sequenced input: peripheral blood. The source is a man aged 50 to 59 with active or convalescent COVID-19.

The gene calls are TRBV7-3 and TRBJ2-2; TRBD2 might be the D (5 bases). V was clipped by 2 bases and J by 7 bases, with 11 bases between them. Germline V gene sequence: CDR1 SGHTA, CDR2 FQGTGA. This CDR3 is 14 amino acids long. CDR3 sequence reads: CASSLQTAGGELFF. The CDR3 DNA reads TGTGCCAGCAGCTTACAGACTGCGGGCGGGGAGCTGTTTTTT.

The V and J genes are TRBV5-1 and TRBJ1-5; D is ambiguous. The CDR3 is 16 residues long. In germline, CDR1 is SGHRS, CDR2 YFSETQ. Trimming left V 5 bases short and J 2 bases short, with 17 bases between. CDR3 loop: CASSLGLADGNQPQHF. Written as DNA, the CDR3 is TGCGCCAGCAGTCTCGGTCTAGCCGATGGCAATCAGCCCCAGCATTTT.

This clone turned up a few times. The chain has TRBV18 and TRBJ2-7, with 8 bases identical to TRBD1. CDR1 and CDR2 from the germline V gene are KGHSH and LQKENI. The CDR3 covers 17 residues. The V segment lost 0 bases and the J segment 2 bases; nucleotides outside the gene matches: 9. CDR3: CASSPPASGTGPYEQYF. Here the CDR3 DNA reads TGTGCCAGCTCACCACCGGCATCCGGGACAGGACCCTACGAGCAGTACTTC.